This TCR beta chain appears in the sequencing data of a study of regulatory T cells in long-lasting Graves disease (dated by TCRdb to about 2021). About the investigation overall: Newly diagnosed Graves' disease patients had taken antithyroid drugs for less than 3 months. Patients with persistent Graves' disease were compared with patients with newly diagnosed Graves' disease using TCR sequencing and RNA sequencing of peripheral blood. TCR sequencing covered some 13 persistent and roughly 20 newly diagnosed Graves' disease patients, 33 samples in total. The study took place in China and was registered as a clinical trial. Beyond this particular receptor, the publication reports: The authors acknowledged the small sample size as a limitation that may reduce accuracy. Compared with newly diagnosed patients, patients with persistent Graves' disease had lower TCR Shannon entropy and fewer highly expanded clones, which suggests clonal expansion. Because the primary lesion, thyroid tissue, could not be accessed, the study looked at peripheral blood alone. Sequencing and analysis were restricted to the TCR beta chain. Preferential use of TRBV28, TRBJ1-2 and TRBJ2-5 was observed in persistent disease, whereas TRBV20-1 and TRBJ2-1 were favored in newly diagnosed disease. Patients with persistent disease shared more public clonotypes (approximately 2,500) than newly diagnosed patients did (more than 900).

This specimen's time point label, interpreted: newly diagnosed GD, antithyroid drugs for less than 3 months. For both TCR sequencing and RNA sequencing, RNA was extracted from PBMCs using TRIzol. The diagnosis of Graves' disease was made according to American Thyroid Association guidelines. Patients for the study were recruited at an endocrinology department in Xi'an, China. Each patient gave approximately 9.7 milliliters of peripheral blood, collected in an EDTA anticoagulant tube. PBMCs were isolated by Ficoll Paque Plus density gradient separation without further T cell sorting. RNA quality was checked with an Agilent 2100 Bioanalyzer and agarose gel, and concentration with a NanoDrop 2000. Libraries were made using multiplex PCR. Sequencing used an Illumina HiSeq 4000. iRepertoire HTBI primers and Arm-PCR amplification of CDR3 regions were used to construct TCR beta libraries. PCR products were gel purified before sequencing. Concerning the study's data processing: Gene usage analysis of CDR3 amino acid clonotypes relied on the 60 or so TRBV and 12 to 15 TRBJ segments identified across samples. COPE and FqMerger were used to merge filtered high-quality paired reads into contigs. Contigs were aligned with BLAST to IMGT TRBV, TRBD and TRBJ reference genes, and CDR3 was defined per IMGT. Clonotypes above 0.1% frequency were classified as highly expanded clones. Shannon entropy was used to measure repertoire diversity, and the Gini coefficient was used to measure V-J evenness. A clonotype was considered public if more than one individual shared it. The public reads were reprocessed in TCRdb via fastp at Q25 and MiXCR, keeping in-frame beta chains. Merged by CDR3 protein, the rows form single entries marked with the most common genes and DNA. TCRdb's processing, not the authors' own work, is the source of the V and J calls. This sample gives around 480,000 distinct CDR3 sequences in total; about 15% of them show up just once. The ten largest make up 20% to 25% of the sample.

This clonotype was recorded at least ten times. The specificity of this receptor is unknown. Within one base of it there is no much larger clone, and no base qualities were kept. Measured from the cysteine to the phenylalanine, the CDR3 is 13 residues long. Just the 39-base CDR3 DNA is kept, in frame starting at base 1. V lost 0 bases and J lost 8 bases; the stretch between them is 10 bases long. From the germline V gene (reference sequence), CDR1 is LGHDT and CDR2 is YNNKEL. In addition, the sample was reused for a study of T cells in Graves' hyperthyroidism and ophthalmopathy. According to the second study: Graves' hyperthyroidism was defined as stable when no progression to ophthalmopathy occurred over 18 months of follow-up. Hyperthyroidism patients were aged 18 to 65 years and newly diagnosed, with disease duration of less than 2 months. Exclusion was applied to patients with uncontrolled infections, other autoimmune diseases, pregnancy or lactation. Diagnoses were based on clinical symptoms, serum thyroxine and TRAb, thyroid ultrasound and orbital computed tomography. The TCR CDR3 was subjected to a first round of RT-PCR using the HTBI primer set and the Qiagen OneStep RT-PCR kit. Most expanded thyroid clonotypes (frequency above 0.001) were also detected in blood, a finding suggesting that blood repertoires may reflect thyroid immune responses. A model built on a 13 V-J signature distinguished ophthalmopathy from stable hyperthyroidism, reaching roughly 88% sensitivity and about 81% specificity in cross-validation and 80%/75% in testing. In validation, the model predicted progression to ophthalmopathy with over 60% sensitivity and roughly 72% specificity, a median of around 6.6 months before onset. To identify distinguishing TCR V-J signatures, a discovery cohort of around 100 patients was used, comprising 43 with Graves' ophthalmopathy and about 59 with stable Graves' hyperthyroidism. Whether ophthalmopathy could be predicted prospectively was tested in an independent validation cohort made up of fewer than 20 hyperthyroidism patients plus 17 patients who later progressed to ophthalmopathy. The 100 discovery patients were randomly split 7:3 into training and test sets. The study also compared thyroid tissue and blood T-cell repertoires from roughly 6 Graves' hyperthyroidism patients. After blood sampling, hyperthyroidism patients were treated with methimazole at a starting dose of 30 mg daily, and ophthalmopathy patients were treated with high-dose intravenous methylprednisolone. The libraries were constructed in a second round of multiplex PCR and then size-selected and purified. Sequencing of the libraries was done on an Illumina HiSeq2000 using paired-end 100 bp reads. SOAPnuke was used to process the raw data, with reads discarded if the reads contained adapters or uncalled bases, had a mean Phred below 15, or lacked an exact constant-primer or identifier match. COPE v1.2.5 was used to merge high-quality paired reads, and clonotypes were defined as unique nucleotide sequences. MiTCR v1.1 was used to align clonotypes to the IMGT TRBV, TRBD and TRBJ reference segments. Analysis was restricted to V-J combinations with a frequency above 0.0001, which covered 99.2% of repertoires. The TCS score was defined as the ratio of F50 (clonal expansion) to E x V (chaos), calculated using BLOSUM62-based TCRdist between CDR3 peptides within each V-J. Welch's t-statistics and random forest reduced fewer than 600 V-J features to 13, which were used in a naive Bayes classifier (R e1071). Sample size was not statistically predetermined, and investigators were not blinded to group allocation. The paper reports TCR Vbeta CDR3 sequencing of over 120 peripheral blood samples: under 45 ophthalmopathy, under 85 hyperthyroidism and 17 progressor patients.

Recombination linked TRBV3-1 to TRBJ1-2; a confident D gene designation cannot be given. Source: peripheral blood mononuclear cells (PBMCs), taken at new diagnosis, from a patient treated with antithyroid drugs. This sequence originates from a woman aged 35-65 years with Graves disease. Donor details come from another sample of the same person, matched by shared clones. The sequence in DNA is TGTGCCAGCAGCCAAGACCCTAGTCGGGGCTACACCTTC. This encodes CASSQDPSRGYTF.